This TCR beta chain comes out of a study of cytotoxic CD8 clonotypes in ibrutinib-treated CLL. Study-wide points: Contraction or stability on treatment was seen for public clonotypes, which were uncommon. Clonality was higher at baseline than in age-matched healthy donors and tracked circulating CD8+ T-cell counts.

The CDR3 has 14 residues. For TCR beta libraries, roughly 2.2 micrograms of genomic DNA were obtained from cryopreserved PBMCs. The table came from immunoSEQ multiplex PCR; TCRdb's copy has only in-frame clones and leaves some out. The repertoire holds tens of thousands of clones, around 84% seen once, with roughly 5% in the top ten. On this clone: Its specificity is unknown.

The chain combines TRBV21-1 with TRBJ2-5. TRBV21-1 is shown as a pseudogene. Sample: PBMCs, taken before ibrutinib treatment. The TCR was taken from a human donor with chronic lymphocytic leukemia. The CDR3 reads CASSKVVPRQTQYF. The CDR3, as DNA: TGTGCCAGCAGCAAAGTAGTACCAAGGCAGACCCAGTACTTC.